The T cell receptor beta chain described here comes from a study of T cell changes during pregnancy in multiple sclerosis. This CDR3 spans 17 amino acids. The germline gives CDR1 MDHEN, CDR2 SYDVKM. V shed 6 bases and J 0 bases; nucleotides not matched to a gene: 10. The repertoire was sequenced with immunoSEQ multiplex PCR; TCRdb's copy has only in-frame clones and lacks some. The sample includes nearly 40,000 clones, almost 95% of them seen just once. The chain links TRBV28 to TRBJ2-2; 7 bases align to TRBD1. Sequencing used CD4+ T cells from peripheral blood mononuclear cells, obtained before pregnancy. The clonotype comes from a female donor with multiple sclerosis, enrolled in a pregnancy study. The CDR3 is CASSWDSITPNTGELFF. DNA of the CDR3: TGTGCCAGCAGCTGGGACAGCATCACTCCGAACACCGGGGAGCTGTTTTTT.